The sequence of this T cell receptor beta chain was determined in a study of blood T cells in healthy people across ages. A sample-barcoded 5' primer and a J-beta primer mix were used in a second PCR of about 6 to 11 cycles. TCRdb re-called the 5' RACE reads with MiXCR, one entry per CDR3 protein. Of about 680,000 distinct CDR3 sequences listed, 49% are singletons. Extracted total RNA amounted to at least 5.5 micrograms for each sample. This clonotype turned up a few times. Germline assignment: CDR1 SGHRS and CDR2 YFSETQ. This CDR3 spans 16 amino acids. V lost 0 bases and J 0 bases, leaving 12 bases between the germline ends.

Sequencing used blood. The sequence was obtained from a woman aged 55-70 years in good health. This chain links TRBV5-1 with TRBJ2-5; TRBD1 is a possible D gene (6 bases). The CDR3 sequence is CASSLEGTPYQETQYF. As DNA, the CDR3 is TGCGCCAGCAGCTTGGAGGGGACACCGTACCAAGAGACCCAGTACTTC.